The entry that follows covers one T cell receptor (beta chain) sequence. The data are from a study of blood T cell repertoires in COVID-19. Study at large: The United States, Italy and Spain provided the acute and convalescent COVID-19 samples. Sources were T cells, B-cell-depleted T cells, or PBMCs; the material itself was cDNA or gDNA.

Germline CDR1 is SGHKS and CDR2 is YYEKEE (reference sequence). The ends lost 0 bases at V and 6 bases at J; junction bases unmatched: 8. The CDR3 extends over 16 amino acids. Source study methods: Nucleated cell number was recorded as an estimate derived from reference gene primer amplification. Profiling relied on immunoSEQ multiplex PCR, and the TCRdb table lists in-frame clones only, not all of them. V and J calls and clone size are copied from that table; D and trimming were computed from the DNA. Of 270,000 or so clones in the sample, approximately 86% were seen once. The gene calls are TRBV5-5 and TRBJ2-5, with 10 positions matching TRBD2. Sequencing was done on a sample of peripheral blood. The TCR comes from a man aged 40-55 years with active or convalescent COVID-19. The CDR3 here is CASSLEPSGRGKTQYF. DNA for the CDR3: TGTGCCAGCAGCTTGGAACCCAGCGGGAGGGGGAAGACCCAGTACTTC.